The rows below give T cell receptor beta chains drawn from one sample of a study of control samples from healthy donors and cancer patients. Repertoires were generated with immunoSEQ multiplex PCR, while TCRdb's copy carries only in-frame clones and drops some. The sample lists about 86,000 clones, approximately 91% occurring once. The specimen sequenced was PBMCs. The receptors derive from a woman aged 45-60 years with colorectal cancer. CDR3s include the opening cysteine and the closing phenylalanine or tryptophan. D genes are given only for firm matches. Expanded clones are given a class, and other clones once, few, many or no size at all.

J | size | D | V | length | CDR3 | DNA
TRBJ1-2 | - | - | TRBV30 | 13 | CAWSVLGARGYTF | TGTGCCTGGAGTGTACTAGGGGCGAGGGGCTACACCTTC
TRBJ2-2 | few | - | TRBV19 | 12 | CVVRDNTGELFF | TGTGTTGTCCGGGATAACACCGGGGAGCTGTTTTTT
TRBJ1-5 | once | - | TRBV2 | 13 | CASSEGVNQPQHF | TGTGCCAGCAGTGAAGGGGTCAATCAGCCCCAGCATTTT
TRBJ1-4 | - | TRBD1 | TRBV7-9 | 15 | CASSQNRGQGEKLFF | TGTGCCAGCAGCCAGAACAGGGGGCAGGGTGAAAAACTGTTTTTT
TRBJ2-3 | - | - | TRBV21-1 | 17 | CASSRDKTGGLTDTQYF | TGTGCCAGCAGCAGAGATAAGACAGGGGGCTTGACAGATACGCAGTATTTT
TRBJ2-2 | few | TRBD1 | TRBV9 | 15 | CASRTGTGNTGELFF | TGTGCCAGCAGAACCGGGACAGGGAACACCGGGGAGCTGTTTTTT
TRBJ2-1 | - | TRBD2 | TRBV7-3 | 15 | CASSITSGGANEQFF | TGTGCCAGCAGCATTACTAGCGGGGGGGCCAATGAGCAGTTCTTC
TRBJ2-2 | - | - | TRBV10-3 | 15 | CAIMPGPGSPGELFF | TGTGCCATCATGCCCGGGCCGGGTAGCCCCGGGGAGCTGTTTTTT
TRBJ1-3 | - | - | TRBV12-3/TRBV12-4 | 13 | CASSTSDGNTIYF | TGTGCCAGCAGCACCAGTGATGGAAACACCATATATTTT
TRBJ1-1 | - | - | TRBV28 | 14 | CASSLSRGGRKAFF | TGTGCCAGCAGTCTCTCTCGGGGTGGGCGGAAGGCTTTCTTT
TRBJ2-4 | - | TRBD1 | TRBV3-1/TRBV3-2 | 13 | CASSPDRGNIQYF | TGTGCCAGCAGCCCGGACAGGGGCAACATTCAGTACTTC
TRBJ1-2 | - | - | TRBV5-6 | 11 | CASSFGGGYTF | TGTGCCAGCAGCTTCGGTGGCGGCTACACCTTC
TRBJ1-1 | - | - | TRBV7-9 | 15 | CASSPSRDTNTEAFF | TGTGCCAGCAGCCCTTCCCGGGACACGAACACTGAAGCTTTCTTT
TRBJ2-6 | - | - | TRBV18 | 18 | CASSPIPSEGRGANVLTF | TGTGCCAGCTCACCAATTCCTTCTGAGGGAAGAGGGGCCAACGTCCTGACTTTC
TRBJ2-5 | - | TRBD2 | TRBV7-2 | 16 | CASSLGSGGAQGTQYF | TGTGCCAGCAGCTTAGGGAGCGGGGGGGCTCAGGGGACCCAGTACTTC
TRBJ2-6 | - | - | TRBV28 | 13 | CASTWSGANVLTF | TGTGCCAGCACTTGGTCTGGGGCCAACGTCCTGACTTTC
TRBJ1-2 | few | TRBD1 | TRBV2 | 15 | CASSSSLGQVYGYTF | TGTGCCAGCAGTTCCTCCCTGGGACAGGTATATGGCTACACCTTC
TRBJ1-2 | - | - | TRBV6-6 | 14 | CASSPDWRDYGYTF | TGTGCCAGCAGTCCGGACTGGAGGGACTATGGCTACACCTTC
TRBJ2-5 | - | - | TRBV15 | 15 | CATSRDLVGMETQYF | TGTGCCACCAGCAGAGATCTGGTGGGCATGGAGACCCAGTACTTC
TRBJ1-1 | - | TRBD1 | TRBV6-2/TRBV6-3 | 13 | CASSYSRTGTAFF | TGTGCCAGCAGTTACTCCAGGACAGGGACAGCTTTCTTT
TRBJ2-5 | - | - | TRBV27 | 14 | CASSQTGRMETQYF | TGTGCCAGCAGCCAGACAGGGAGGATGGAGACCCAGTACTTC
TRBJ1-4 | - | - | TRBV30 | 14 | CAWGTRVSGEKLFF | TGTGCCTGGGGGACCCGGGTCTCGGGGGAAAAACTGTTTTTT
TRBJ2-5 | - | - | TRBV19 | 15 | CASSSGGAGMETQYF | TGTGCCAGTAGTTCTGGAGGGGCCGGGATGGAGACCCAGTACTTC
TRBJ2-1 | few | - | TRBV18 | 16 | CASSPLARGSYNEQFF | TGTGCCAGCTCACCACTGGCGCGGGGCTCCTACAATGAGCAGTTCTTC
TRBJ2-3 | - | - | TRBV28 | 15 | CASSLGGNKVDTQYF | TGTGCCAGCAGTTTAGGAGGGAACAAGGTAGATACGCAGTATTTT
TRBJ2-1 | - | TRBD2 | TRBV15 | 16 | CATSRVTGGYYNEQFF | TGTGCCACCAGCAGAGTAACGGGGGGGTACTACAATGAGCAGTTCTTC
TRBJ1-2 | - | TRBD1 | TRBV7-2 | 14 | CASSIGQGRGGYTF | TGTGCCAGCAGCATCGGACAGGGGAGGGGTGGCTACACCTTC
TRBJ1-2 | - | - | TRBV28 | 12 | CASSFRDYGYTF | TGTGCCAGCAGTTTCAGGGACTATGGCTACACCTTC
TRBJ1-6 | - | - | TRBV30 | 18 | CAWSPSGLSGSYNSPLHF | TGTGCCTGGAGTCCCTCGGGCCTCAGTGGGAGTTATAATTCACCCCTCCACTTT
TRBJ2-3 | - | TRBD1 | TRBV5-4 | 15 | CASSPGQGVTDTQYF | TGTGCCAGCAGCCCGGGACAGGGGGTCACAGATACGCAGTATTTT
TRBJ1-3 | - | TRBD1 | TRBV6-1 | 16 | CASSDYRDRAGNTIYF | TGTGCCAGCAGTGATTACCGGGACAGGGCAGGGAACACCATATATTTT
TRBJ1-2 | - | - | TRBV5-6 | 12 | CASTKDSYGYTF | TGTGCCAGCACTAAGGACAGCTATGGCTACACCTTC
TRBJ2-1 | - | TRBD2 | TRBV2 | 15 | CAIRGERGGYNEQFF | TGTGCCATCCGTGGGGAGCGGGGGGGTTACAATGAGCAGTTCTTC
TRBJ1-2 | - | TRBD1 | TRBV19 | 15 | CASSIRTGGDYGYTF | TGTGCCAGTAGTATAAGGACAGGGGGCGACTATGGCTACACCTTC
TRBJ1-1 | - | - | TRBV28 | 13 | CASSLRPNTEAFF | TGTGCCAGCAGTTTACGACCCAACACTGAAGCTTTCTTT
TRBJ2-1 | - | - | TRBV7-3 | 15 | CASSLSRGSYNEQFF | TGTGCCAGCAGCTTATCCCGGGGCTCCTACAATGAGCAGTTCTTC
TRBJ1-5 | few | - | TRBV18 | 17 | CASSPPGVTVAGEPQHF | TGTGCCAGCTCACCCCCCGGCGTGACCGTGGCCGGGGAGCCCCAGCATTTT